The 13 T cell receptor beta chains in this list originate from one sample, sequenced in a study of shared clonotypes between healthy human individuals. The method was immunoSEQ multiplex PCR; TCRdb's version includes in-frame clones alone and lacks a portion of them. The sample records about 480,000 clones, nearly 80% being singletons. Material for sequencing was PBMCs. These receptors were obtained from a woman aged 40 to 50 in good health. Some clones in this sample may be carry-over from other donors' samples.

The CDR3 loop reads CASSVGDRGFGKYF. In nucleotides, the CDR3 is TGTGCCAGCAGCGTAGGGGACAGGGGATTTGGGAAGTACTTC. The chain carries TRBV9 and TRBJ2-7; 10 nucleotides line up with TRBD1. Germline V gives CDR1 SGDLS, CDR2 YYNGEE. V was clipped by 0 bases and J by 11 bases; unmatched bases: 8. The CDR3 is 14 residues long.

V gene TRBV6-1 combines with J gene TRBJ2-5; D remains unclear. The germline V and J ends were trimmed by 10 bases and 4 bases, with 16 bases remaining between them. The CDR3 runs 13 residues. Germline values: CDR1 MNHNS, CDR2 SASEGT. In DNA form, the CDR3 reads TGTGCCACCTCTCGGAATTTCGGAGAGACCCAGTACTTC. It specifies CATSRNFGETQYF.

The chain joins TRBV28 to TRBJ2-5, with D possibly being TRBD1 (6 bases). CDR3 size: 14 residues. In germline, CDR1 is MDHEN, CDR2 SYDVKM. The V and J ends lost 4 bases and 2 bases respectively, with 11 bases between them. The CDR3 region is CASSSTGYQETQYF. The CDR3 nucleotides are TGTGCCAGCAGTTCCACAGGGTATCAAGAGACCCAGTACTTC.

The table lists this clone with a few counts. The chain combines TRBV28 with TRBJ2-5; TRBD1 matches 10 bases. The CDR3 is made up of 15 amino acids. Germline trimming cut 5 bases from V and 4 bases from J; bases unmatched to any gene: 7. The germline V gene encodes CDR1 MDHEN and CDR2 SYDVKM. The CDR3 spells CASSLRDRGGETQYF. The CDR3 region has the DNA TGTGCCAGCAGTCTCCGGGACAGGGGTGGAGAGACCCAGTACTTC.

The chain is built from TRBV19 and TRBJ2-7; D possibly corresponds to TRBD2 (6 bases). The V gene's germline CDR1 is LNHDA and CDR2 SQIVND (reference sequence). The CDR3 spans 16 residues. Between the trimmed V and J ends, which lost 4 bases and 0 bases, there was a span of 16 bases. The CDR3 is CASSNEGTASSYEQYF. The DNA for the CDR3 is TGTGCCAGTAGTAATGAAGGGACTGCGAGCTCCTACGAGCAGTACTTC.

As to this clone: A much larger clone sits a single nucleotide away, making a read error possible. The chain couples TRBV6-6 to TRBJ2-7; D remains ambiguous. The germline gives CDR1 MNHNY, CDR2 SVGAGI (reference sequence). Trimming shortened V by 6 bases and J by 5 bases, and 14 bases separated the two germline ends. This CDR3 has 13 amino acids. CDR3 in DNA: TGTGCCAGCAGCCCAGGAGAGGCCGACGAGCAGTACTTC. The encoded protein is CASSPGEADEQYF.

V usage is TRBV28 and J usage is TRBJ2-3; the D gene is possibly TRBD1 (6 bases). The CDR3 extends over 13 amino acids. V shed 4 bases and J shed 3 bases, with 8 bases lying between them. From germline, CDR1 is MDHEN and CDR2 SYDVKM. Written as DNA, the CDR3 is TGTGCCAGCAGTTCAGGGGCGACAGATACGCAGTATTTT. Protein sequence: CASSSGATDTQYF.

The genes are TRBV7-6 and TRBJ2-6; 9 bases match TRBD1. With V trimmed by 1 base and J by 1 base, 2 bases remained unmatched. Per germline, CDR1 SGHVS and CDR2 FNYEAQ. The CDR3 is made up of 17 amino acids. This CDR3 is CASSLVTGGSGANVLTF. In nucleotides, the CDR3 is TGTGCCAGCAGCTTAGTGACAGGGGGGTCTGGGGCCAACGTCCTGACTTTC.

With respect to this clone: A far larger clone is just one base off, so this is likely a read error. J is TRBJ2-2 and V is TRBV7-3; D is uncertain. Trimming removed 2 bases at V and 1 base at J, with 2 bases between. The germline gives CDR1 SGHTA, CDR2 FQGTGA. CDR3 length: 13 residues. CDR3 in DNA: TGTGCCAGCAGCTTACTGAACACCGGGGAGCTGTTTTTT. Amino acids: CASSLLNTGELFF.

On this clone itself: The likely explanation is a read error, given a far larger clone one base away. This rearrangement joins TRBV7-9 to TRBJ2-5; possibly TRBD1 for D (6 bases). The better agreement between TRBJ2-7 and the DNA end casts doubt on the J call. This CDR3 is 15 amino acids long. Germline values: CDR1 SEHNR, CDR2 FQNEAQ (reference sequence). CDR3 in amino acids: CVSSSPSVGADEQYF. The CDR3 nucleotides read TGTGTCAGCAGCTCTCCATCGGTGGGGGCAGACGAGCAGTACTTC.

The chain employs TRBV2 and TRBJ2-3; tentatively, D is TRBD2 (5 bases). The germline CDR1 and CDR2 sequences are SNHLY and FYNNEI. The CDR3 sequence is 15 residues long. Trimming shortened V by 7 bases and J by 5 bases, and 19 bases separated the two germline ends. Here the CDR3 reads CASTLGRLEGDTQYF. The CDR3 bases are TGTGCCAGCACTCTCGGACGCCTTGAGGGAGATACGCAGTATTTT.

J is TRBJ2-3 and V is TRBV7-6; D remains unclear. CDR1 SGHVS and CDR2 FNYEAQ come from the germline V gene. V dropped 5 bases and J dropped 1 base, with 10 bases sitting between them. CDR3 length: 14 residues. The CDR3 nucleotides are TGTGCCAGCAGCCGGATCGCAGGCACAGATACGCAGTATTTT. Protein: CASSRIAGTDTQYF.

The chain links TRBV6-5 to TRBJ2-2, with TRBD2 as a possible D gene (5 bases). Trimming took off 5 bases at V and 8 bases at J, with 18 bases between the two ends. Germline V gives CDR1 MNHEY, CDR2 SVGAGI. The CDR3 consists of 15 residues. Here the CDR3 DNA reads TGTGCCAGCAGTCAGGCCCGGAGGCGCGGAGGGGAGCTGTTTTTT. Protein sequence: CASSQARRRGGELFF.